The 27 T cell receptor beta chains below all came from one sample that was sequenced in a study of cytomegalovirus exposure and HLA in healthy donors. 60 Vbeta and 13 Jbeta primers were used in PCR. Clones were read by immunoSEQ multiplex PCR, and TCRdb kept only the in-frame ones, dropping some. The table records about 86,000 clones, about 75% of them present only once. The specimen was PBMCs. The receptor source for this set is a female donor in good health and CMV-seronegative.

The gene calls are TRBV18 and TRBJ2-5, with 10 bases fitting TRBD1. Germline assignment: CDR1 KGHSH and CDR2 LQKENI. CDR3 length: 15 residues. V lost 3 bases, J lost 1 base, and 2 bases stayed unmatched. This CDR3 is CASSPDRGSQETQYF. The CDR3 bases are TGTGCCAGCTCACCGGACAGGGGGAGCCAAGAGACCCAGTACTTC. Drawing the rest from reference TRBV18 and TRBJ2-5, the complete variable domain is NAGVMQNPRHLVRRRGQEARLRCSPMKGHSHVYWYRQLPEEGLKFMVYLQKENIIDESGMPKERFSAEFPKEGPSILRIQQVVRGDSAAYFCASSPDRGSQETQYFGPGTRLLVL.

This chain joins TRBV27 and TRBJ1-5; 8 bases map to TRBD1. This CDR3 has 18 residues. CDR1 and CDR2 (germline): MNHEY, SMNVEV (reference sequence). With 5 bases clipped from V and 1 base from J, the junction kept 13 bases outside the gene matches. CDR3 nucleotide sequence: TGTGCCAGCAGTCCACGCTGGCAGGGGGCAAGGAGCAATCAGCCCCAGCATTTT. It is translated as CASSPRWQGARSNQPQHF.

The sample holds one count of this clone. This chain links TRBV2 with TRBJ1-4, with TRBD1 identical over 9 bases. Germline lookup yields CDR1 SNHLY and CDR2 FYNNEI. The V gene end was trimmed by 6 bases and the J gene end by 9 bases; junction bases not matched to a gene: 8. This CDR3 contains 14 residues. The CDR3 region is CASRGPGQGKKLFF. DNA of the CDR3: TGTGCCAGCAGGGGGCCGGGACAGGGTAAAAAACTGTTTTTT.

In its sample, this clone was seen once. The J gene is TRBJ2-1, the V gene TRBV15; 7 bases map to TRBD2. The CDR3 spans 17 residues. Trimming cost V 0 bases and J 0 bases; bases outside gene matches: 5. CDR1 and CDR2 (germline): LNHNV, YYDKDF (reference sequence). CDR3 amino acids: CATSRDSGGSSYNEQFF. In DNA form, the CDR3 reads TGTGCCACCAGCAGAGATTCGGGCGGGAGCTCCTACAATGAGCAGTTCTTC.

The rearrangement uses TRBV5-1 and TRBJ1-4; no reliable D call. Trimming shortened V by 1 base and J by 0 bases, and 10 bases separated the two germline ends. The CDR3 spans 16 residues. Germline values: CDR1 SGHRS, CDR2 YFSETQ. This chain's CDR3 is CASSLSGVATNEKLFF. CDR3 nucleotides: TGCGCCAGCAGCTTGAGCGGAGTTGCAACTAATGAAAAACTGTTTTTT.

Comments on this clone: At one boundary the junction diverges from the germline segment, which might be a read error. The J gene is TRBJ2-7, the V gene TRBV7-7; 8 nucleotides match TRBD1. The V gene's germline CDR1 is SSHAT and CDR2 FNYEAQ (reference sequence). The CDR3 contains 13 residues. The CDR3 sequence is CASSLDRGREQYF. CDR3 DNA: TGTGCTAGCAGCTTAGACAGGGGACGCGAGCAGTACTTC.

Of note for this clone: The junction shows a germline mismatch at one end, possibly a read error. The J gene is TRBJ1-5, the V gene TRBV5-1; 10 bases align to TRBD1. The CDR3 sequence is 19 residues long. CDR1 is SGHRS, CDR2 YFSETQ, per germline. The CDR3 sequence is CASILEYRDRGWGNQPQHF. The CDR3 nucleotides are TGCGCCAGCATCTTGGAATACCGGGACAGGGGTTGGGGCAATCAGCCCCAGCATTTT.

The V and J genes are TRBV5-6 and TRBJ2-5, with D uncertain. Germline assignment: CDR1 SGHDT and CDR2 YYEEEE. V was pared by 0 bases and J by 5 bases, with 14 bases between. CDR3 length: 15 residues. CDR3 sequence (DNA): TGTGCCAGCAGCTTGGGAATGACGGAGTTTGAGACCCAGTACTTC. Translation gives CASSLGMTEFETQYF.

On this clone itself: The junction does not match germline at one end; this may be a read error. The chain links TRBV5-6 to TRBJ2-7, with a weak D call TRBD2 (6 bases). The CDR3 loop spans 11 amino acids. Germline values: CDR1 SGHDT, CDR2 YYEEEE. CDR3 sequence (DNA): TGTGCCAGCAGCTCCCGGGACTCACTGAGATTC. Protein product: CASSSRDSLRF.

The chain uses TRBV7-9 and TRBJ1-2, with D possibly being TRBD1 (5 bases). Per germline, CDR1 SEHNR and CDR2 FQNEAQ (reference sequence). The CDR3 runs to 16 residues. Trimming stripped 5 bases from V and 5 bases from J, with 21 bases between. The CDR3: CASSPLTDLGRYGYTF. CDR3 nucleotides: TGTGCCAGCAGCCCCCTGACAGACCTCGGGAGGTATGGCTACACCTTC. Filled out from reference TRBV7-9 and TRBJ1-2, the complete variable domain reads DTGVSQNPRHKITKRGQNVTFRCDPISEHNRLYWYRQTLGQGPEFLTYFQNEAQLEKSRLLSDRFSAERPKGSFSTLEIQRTEQGDSAMYLCASSPLTDLGRYGYTFGSGTRLTVV.

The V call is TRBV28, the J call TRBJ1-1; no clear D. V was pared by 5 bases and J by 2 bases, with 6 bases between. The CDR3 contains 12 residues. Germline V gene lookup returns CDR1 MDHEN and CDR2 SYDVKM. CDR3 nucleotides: TGTGCCAGCAGTCGGGGAAACACTGAAGCTTTCTTT. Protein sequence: CASSRGNTEAFF.

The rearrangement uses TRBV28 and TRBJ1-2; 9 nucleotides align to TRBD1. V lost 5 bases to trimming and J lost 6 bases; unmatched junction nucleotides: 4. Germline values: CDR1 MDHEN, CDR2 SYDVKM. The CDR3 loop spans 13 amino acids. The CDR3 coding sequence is TGTGCCAGCAGTCTAGGGACAGGGAATGGCTACACCTTC. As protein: CASSLGTGNGYTF.

The CDR3 sequence is CADTGQGATSGNTIYF. The CDR3 bases are TGTGCCGATACGGGACAGGGCGCCACCTCTGGAAACACCATATATTTT. The chain has TRBV30 and TRBJ1-3, with 9 bases matching TRBD1. J lost 0 bases, V lost 8 bases, and 11 bases had no gene match. The CDR3 has 16 residues. Germline V gives CDR1 GTSNPN, CDR2 SVGIG (reference sequence).

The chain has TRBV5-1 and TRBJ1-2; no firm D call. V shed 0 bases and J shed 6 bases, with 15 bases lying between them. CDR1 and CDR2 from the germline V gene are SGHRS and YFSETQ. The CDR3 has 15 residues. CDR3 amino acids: CASSLAAGIGDGYTF. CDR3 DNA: TGCGCCAGCAGCTTGGCCGCGGGGATCGGCGATGGCTACACCTTC.

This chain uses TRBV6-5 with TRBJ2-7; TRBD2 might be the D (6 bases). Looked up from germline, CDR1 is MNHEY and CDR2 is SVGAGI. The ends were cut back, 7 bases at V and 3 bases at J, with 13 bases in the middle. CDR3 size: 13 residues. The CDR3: CASTSTRFYEQYF. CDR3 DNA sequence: TGTGCCAGCACGTCGACTAGATTCTACGAGCAGTACTTC.

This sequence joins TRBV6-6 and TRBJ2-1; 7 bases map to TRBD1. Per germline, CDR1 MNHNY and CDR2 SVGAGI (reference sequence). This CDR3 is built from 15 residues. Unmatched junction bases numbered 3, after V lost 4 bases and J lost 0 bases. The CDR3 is CASSLRGPSYNEQFF. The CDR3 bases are TGTGCCAGCAGTTTGAGGGGGCCCTCCTACAATGAGCAGTTCTTC.

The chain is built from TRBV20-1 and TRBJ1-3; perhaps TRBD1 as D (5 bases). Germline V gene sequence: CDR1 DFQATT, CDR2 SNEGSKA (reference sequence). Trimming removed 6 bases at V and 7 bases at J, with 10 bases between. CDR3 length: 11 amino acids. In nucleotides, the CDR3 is TGCAGTGCCCCCCGGGGGAACACCATATATTTT. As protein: CSAPRGNTIYF.

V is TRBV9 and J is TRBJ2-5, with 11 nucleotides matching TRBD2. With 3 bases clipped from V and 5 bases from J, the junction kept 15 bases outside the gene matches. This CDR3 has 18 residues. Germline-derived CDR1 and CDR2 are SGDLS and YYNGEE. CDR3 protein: CASSGGQASGRFFETQYF. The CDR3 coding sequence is TGTGCCAGCAGCGGAGGGCAGGCTAGCGGGAGGTTTTTTGAGACCCAGTACTTC.

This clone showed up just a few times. In DNA form, the CDR3 reads TGTGCTAGTGCCCTGGGGGACAGAGAAGCTTTCTTT. Translating it yields CASALGDREAFF. V usage is TRBV12-5 and J usage is TRBJ1-1; 7 bases fit TRBD1. V lost 7 bases to trimming and J lost 8 bases; unmatched junction nucleotides: 7. The CDR3 totals 12 residues. Germline V CDR1 and CDR2: LGHNT, FRNRAP.

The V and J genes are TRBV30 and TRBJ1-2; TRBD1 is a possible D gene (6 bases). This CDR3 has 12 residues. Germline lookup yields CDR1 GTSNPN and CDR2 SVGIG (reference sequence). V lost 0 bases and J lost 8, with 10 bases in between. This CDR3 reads CAWSVQGMGYTF. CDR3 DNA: TGTGCCTGGAGTGTACAGGGCATGGGCTACACCTTC.

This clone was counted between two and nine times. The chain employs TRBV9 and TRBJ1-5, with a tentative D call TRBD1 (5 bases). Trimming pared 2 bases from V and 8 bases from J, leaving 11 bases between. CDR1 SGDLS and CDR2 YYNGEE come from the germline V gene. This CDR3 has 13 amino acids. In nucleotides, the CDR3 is TGTGCCAGCAGCGTCAACTCCAGGGAGCCCCAGCATTTT. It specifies CASSVNSREPQHF.

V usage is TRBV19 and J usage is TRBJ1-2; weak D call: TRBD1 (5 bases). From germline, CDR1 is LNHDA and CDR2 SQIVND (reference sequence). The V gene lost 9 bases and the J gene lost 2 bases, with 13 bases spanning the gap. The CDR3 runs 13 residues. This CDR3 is CASADTRNYGYTF. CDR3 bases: TGTGCCAGCGCGGACACACGGAACTATGGCTACACCTTC.

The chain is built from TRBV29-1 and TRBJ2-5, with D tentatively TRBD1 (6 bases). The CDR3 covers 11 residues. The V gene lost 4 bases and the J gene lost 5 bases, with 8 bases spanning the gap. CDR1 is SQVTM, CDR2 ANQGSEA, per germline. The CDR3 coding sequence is TGCAGCGTTGGCCAGGGGGAGACCCAGTACTTC. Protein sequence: CSVGQGETQYF.

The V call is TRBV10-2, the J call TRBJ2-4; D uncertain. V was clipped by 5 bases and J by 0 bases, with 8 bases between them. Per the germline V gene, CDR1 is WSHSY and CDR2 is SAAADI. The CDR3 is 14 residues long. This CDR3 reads CASSQNLAKNIQYF. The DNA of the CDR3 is TGCGCCAGCAGTCAAAACTTAGCCAAAAACATTCAGTACTTC.

The CDR3 is CASGLGAGYQETQYF. In DNA, the CDR3 is TGCGCCAGCGGACTGGGGGCGGGCTACCAAGAGACCCAGTACTTC. This sequence joins TRBV5-1 and TRBJ2-5, with a possible D match to TRBD1 (6 bases). The CDR3 contains 15 residues. The V and J ends lost 7 bases and 0 bases respectively, with 16 bases between them. Germline-derived CDR1 and CDR2 are SGHRS and YFSETQ.

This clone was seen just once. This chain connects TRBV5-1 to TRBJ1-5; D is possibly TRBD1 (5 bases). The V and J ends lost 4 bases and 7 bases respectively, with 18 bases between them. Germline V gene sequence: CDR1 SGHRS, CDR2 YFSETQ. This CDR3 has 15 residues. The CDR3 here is CASSLDIQGGQPQHF. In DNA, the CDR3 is TGCGCCAGCAGCCTGGATATTCAGGGTGGGCAGCCCCAGCATTTT.

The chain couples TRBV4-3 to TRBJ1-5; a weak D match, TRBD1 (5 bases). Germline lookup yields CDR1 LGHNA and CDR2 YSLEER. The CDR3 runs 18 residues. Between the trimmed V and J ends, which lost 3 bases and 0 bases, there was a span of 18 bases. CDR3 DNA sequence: TGCGCCAGCAGCCAGGACCCAGGACACCTCTATAGCAATCAGCCCCAGCATTTT. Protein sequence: CASSQDPGHLYSNQPQHF.